A selection of T cell receptor beta chains follows, all from one sample in a study of blood T cell repertoires in COVID-19. TCRdb's copy holds only in-frame clones and misses some; the assay was immunoSEQ multiplex PCR. The data contain hundreds of thousands of clones, approximately 86% of them singletons. Specimen: peripheral blood. The receptor set was obtained from a man aged 65-85 years with acute or convalescent COVID-19. Both conserved end residues are part of each CDR3. The D gene is left open where the match is weak. The listing skips clone size in some rows; elsewhere it reads once, few, many or a size class.

J	size	D	V	CDR3	DNA
TRBJ1-5	once	NA	TRBV5-1	CASRETENQPQHF	TGCGCCAGCAGGGAGACAGAGAATCAGCCCCAGCATTTT
TRBJ1-4	NA	NA	TRBV4-3	CASSQDLGDTNEKLFF	TGCGCCAGCAGCCAAGATTTGGGGGACACAAATGAAAAACTGTTTTTT
TRBJ1-4	NA	NA	TRBV2	CASRSGVAGRLGHGEKLFF	TGTGCCAGCCGATCGGGGGTCGCAGGGAGACTCGGTCATGGTGAAAAACTGTTTTTT
TRBJ1-5	once	NA	TRBV9	CASSVEEYSNQPQHF	TGTGCCAGCAGCGTGGAGGAGTATAGCAATCAGCCCCAGCATTTT
TRBJ2-7	NA	TRBD2	TRBV5-6	CASSRSGRAPYEQYF	TGTGCCAGCAGCCGTAGCGGGAGGGCCCCCTACGAGCAGTACTTC
TRBJ1-1	once	NA	TRBV6-5	CASIRARAGNTEAFF	TGTGCCAGCATTAGGGCCAGGGCAGGGAACACTGAAGCTTTCTTT
TRBJ2-7	once	NA	TRBV30	CAWGSGQGSWEQYF	TGTGCCTGGGGATCCGGCCAGGGGTCGTGGGAGCAGTACTTC
TRBJ2-1	NA	TRBD2	TRBV7-2	CASSTSGGFDEQFF	TGTGCCAGCAGCACTAGCGGGGGGTTTGATGAGCAGTTCTTC
TRBJ1-5	NA	TRBD1	TRBV6-1	CASSAAFGLTGVSNQPQHF	TGTGCCAGCAGTGCCGCATTTGGCCTTACAGGGGTAAGCAATCAGCCCCAGCATTTT
TRBJ1-6	NA	TRBD1	TRBV19	CASRRGTELNSPLHF	TGTGCCAGTAGAAGGGGGACAGAGCTTAATTCACCCCTCCACTTT
TRBJ1-2	NA	TRBD1	TRBV9	CASSADRGPNYGYTF	TGTGCCAGCAGCGCCGACAGGGGTCCTAACTATGGCTACACCTTC
TRBJ1-2	NA	TRBD1	TRBV10-3	CAISEPPDRGRGGYTF	TGTGCCATCAGTGAGCCACCTGACAGGGGGCGCGGAGGCTACACCTTC
TRBJ1-5	NA	NA	TRBV28	CASSIPGGHDNQPQHF	TGTGCCAGCAGTATCCCCGGGGGGCACGACAATCAGCCCCAGCATTTT
TRBJ2-1	NA	TRBD2	TRBV5-4	CASSFSGGTSYNEQFF	TGTGCCAGCAGCTTCAGCGGGGGGACCTCCTACAATGAGCAGTTCTTC
TRBJ2-7	few	TRBD1	TRBV19	CASSGGQGAYEQYF	TGTGCCAGTAGTGGCGGACAGGGGGCCTACGAGCAGTACTTC
TRBJ1-2	few	TRBD1	TRBV3-1/TRBV3-2	CASSQAGGSLGQGEGGYTF	TGTGCCAGCAGCCAAGCTGGGGGATCCCTGGGACAGGGCGAGGGTGGCTACACCTTC